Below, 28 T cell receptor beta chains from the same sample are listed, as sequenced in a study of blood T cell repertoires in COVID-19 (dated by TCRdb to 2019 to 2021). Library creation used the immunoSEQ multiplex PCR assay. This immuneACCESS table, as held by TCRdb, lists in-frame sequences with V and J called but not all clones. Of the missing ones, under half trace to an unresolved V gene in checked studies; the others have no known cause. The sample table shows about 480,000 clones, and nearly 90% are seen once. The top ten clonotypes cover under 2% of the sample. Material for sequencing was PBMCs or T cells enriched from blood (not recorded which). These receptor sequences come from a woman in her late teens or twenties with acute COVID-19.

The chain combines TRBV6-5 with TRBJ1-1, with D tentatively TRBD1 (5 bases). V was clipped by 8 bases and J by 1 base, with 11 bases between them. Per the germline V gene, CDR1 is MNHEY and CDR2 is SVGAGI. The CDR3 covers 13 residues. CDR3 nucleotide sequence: TGTGCCAGCCAAGGGGCACGGAACACTGAAGCTTTCTTT. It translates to CASQGARNTEAFF.

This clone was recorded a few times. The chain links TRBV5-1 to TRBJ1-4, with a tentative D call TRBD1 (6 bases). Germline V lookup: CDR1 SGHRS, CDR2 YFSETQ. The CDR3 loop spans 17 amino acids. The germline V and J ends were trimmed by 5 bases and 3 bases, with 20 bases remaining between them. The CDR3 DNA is TGCGCCAGCAGACGCGGCACAGGGATACAAGCTAATGAAAAACTGTTTTTT. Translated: CASRRGTGIQANEKLFF.

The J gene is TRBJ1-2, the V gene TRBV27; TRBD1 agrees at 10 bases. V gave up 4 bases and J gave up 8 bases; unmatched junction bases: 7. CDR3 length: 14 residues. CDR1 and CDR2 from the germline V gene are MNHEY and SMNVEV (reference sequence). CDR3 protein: CASSWGQGFRGYTF. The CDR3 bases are TGTGCCAGCAGTTGGGGACAGGGGTTTCGAGGCTACACCTTC.

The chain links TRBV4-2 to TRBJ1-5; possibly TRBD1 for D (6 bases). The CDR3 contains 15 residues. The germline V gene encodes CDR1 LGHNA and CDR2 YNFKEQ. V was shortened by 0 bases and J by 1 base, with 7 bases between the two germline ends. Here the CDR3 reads CASSQETGSNQPQHF. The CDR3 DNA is TGTGCCAGCAGCCAAGAGACAGGAAGCAATCAGCCCCAGCATTTT.

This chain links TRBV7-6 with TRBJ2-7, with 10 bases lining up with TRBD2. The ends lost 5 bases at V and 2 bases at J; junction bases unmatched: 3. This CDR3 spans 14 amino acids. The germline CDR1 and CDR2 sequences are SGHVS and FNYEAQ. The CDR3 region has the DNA TGTGCCAGCAGCCCAAGCGGGAGGGCCTACGAGCAGTACTTC. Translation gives CASSPSGRAYEQYF.

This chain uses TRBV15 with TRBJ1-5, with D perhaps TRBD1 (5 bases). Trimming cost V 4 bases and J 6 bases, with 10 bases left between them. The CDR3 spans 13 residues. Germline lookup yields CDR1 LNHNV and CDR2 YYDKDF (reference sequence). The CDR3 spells CATSISGIQPQHF. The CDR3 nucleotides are TGTGCCACCAGCATATCAGGGATTCAGCCCCAGCATTTT.

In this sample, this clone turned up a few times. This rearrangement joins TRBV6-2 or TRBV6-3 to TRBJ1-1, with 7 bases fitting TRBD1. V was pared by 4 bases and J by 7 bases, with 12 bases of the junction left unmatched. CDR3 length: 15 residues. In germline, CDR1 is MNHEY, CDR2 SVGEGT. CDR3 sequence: CASSFTAGTEIEAFF. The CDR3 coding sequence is TGTGCCAGCAGTTTTACAGCCGGGACAGAGATTGAAGCTTTCTTT.

CDR3 region: CAISDGTTHDTQYF. CDR3 nucleotides: TGTGCCATCAGTGATGGGACTACCCACGATACGCAGTATTTT. This chain joins TRBV10-3 and TRBJ2-3, with 7 bases identical to TRBD2. The CDR3 length is 14 residues. V shed 3 bases and J 6 bases; nucleotides not matched to a gene: 6. Germline V gives CDR1 ENHRY, CDR2 SYGVKD.

The CDR3 sequence is CASSPRLSGIYEQFF. Here the CDR3 DNA reads TGTGCCAGCAGCCCGCGGCTTTCTGGCATCTATGAGCAGTTCTTC. The chain links TRBV9 to TRBJ2-1; D is unresolved. CDR3 length equals 15 residues. CDR1 and CDR2 (germline): SGDLS, YYNGEE. Trimming removed 4 bases at V and 8 bases at J, with 19 bases between.

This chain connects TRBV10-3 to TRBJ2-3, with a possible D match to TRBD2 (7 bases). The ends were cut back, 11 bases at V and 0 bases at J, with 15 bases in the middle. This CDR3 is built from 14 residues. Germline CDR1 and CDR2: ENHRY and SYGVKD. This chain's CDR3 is CASREGGSTDTQYF. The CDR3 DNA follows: TGTGCCTCGAGGGAGGGGGGGAGCACAGATACGCAGTATTTT.

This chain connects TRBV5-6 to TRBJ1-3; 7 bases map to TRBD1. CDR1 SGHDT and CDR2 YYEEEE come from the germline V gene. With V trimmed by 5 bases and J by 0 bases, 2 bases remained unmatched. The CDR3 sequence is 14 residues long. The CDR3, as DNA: TGTGCCAGCAGGAACAGGGGCTCTGGAAACACCATATATTTT. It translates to CASRNRGSGNTIYF.

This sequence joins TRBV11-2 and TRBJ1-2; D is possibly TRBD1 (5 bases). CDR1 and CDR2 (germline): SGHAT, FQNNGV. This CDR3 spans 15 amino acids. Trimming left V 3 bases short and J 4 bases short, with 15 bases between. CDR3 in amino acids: CASSFFRRGSYGYTF. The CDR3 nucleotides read TGTGCCAGCAGCTTTTTCCGGAGGGGTTCCTATGGCTACACCTTC.

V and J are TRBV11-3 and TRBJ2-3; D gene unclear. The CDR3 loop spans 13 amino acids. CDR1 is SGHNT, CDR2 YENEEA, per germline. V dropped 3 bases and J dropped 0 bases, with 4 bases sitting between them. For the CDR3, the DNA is TGTGCCAGCAGCTTGGCTAGCACAGATACGCAGTATTTT. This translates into CASSLASTDTQYF.

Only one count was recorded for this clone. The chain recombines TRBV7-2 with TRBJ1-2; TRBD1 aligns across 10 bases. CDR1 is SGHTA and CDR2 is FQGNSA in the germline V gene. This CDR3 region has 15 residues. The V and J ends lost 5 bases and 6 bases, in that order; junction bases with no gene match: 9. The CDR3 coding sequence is TGTGCCAGCAGCCTCCTGGGGACAGGGGTTAATGGCTACACCTTC. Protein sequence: CASSLLGTGVNGYTF.

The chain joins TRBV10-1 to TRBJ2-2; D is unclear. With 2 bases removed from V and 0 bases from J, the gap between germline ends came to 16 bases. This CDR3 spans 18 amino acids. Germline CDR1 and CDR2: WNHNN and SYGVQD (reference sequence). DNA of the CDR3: TGCGCCAGCAGTGAGAGGCCCCAGAGAGGTTCGAACACCGGGGAGCTGTTTTTT. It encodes CASSERPQRGSNTGELFF.

This CDR3 reads CAYDRTSGETQYF. The CDR3 DNA follows: TGTGCCTATGATCGGACTAGCGGAGAGACCCAGTACTTC. The chain links TRBV30 to TRBJ2-5; 10 bases line up with TRBD2. Germline V gene lookup returns CDR1 GTSNPN and CDR2 SVGIG (reference sequence). Trimming took 7 bases from V and 4 from J; bases not matched to a gene: 6. The CDR3 extends over 13 amino acids.

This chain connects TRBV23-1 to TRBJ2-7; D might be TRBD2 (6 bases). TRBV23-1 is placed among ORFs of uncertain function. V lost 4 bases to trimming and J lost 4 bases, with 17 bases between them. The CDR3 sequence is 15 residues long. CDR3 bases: TGCGCCAGCAGTCTTCCAACGCGGGAAGCGTACGAGCAGTACTTC. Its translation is CASSLPTREAYEQYF.

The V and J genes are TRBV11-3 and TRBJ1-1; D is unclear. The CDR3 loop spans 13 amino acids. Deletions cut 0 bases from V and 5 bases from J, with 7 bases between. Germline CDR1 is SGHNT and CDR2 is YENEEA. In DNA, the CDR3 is TGTGCCAGCAGCTTAGATGGAGGAACTGAAGCTTTCTTT. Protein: CASSLDGGTEAFF. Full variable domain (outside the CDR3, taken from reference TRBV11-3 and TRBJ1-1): EAGVVQSPRYKIIEKKQPVAFWCNPISGHNTLYWYLQNLGQGPELLIRYENEEAVDDSQLPKDRFSAERLKGVDSTLKIQPAELGDSAVYLCASSLDGGTEAFFGQGTRLTVV.

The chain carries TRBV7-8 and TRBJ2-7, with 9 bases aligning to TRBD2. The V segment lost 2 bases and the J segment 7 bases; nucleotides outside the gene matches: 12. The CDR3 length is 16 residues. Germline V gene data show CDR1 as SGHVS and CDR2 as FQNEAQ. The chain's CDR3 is CASSLLRASGAREQYF. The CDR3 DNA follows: TGTGCCAGCAGCTTACTTCGGGCTAGCGGGGCACGAGAGCAGTACTTC.

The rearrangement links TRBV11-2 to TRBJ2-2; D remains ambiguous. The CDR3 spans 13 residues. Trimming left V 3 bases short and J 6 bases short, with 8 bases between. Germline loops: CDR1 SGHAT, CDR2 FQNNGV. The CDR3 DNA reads TGTGCCAGCAGCTTGTCGTATTCCGGGGAGCTGTTTTTT. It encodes CASSLSYSGELFF.

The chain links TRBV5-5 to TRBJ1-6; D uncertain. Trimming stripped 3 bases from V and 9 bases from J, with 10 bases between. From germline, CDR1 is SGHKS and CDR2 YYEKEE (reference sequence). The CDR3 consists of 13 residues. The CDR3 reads CASSSSSGSPLHF. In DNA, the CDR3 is TGTGCCAGCAGCTCGTCGAGCGGTTCACCCCTCCACTTT.

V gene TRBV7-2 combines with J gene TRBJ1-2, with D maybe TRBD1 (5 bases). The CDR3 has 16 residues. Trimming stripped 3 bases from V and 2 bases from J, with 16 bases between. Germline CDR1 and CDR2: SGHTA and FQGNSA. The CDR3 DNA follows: TGTGCCAGCAGCTTTCCTAGAAGGGGAAACAACTATGGCTACACCTTC. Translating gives CASSFPRRGNNYGYTF. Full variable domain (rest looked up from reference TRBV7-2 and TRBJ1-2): GAGVSQSPSNKVTEKGKDVELRCDPISGHTALYWYRQSLGQGLEFLIYFQGNSAPDKSGLPSDRFSAERTGGSVSTLTIQRTQQEDSAVYLCASSFPRRGNNYGYTFGSGTRLTVV.

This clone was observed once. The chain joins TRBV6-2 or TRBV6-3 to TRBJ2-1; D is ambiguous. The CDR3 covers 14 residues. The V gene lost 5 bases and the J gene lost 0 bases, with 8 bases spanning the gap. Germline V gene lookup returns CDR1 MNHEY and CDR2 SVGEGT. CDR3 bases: TGTGCCAGCAGTACATACACCTCCTACAATGAGCAGTTCTTC. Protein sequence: CASSTYTSYNEQFF.

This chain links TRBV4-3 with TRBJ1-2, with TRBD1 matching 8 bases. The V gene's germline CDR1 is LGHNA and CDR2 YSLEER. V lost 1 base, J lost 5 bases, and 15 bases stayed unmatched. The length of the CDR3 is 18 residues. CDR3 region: CASSQGTGWVRLEYGYTF. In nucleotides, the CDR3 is TGCGCCAGCAGCCAAGGGACAGGGTGGGTTCGGTTGGAATATGGCTACACCTTC.

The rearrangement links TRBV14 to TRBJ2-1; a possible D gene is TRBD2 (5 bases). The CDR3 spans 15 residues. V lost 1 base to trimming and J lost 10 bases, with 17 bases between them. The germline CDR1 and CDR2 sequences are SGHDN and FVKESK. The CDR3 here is CASSQVPITSVEQFF. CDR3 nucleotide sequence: TGTGCCAGCAGCCAAGTCCCGATTACTAGTGTAGAGCAGTTCTTC.

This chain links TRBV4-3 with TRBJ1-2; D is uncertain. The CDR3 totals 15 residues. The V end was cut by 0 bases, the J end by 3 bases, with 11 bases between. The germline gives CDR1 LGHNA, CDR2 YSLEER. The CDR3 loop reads CASSQDSGEHYGYTF. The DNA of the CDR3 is TGCGCCAGCAGCCAAGACTCCGGGGAGCACTATGGCTACACCTTC.

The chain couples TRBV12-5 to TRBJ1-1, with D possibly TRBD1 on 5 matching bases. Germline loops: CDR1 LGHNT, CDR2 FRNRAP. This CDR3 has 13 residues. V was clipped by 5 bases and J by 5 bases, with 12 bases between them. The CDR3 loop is CASGLSPGTEAFF. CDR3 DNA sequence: TGTGCTAGTGGTCTCTCCCCAGGGACTGAAGCTTTCTTT.

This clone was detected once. The CDR3 bases are TGTGCCAGCAGTTACGGGGCAGGGATACCTGAAGCTTTCTTT. Its protein is CASSYGAGIPEAFF. The chain is built from TRBV6-5 and TRBJ1-1; D is perhaps TRBD1 (5 bases). Trimming cost V 2 bases and J 6 bases, with 13 bases left between them. The germline V gene has CDR1 MNHEY and CDR2 SVGAGI. The CDR3 is 14 amino acids.